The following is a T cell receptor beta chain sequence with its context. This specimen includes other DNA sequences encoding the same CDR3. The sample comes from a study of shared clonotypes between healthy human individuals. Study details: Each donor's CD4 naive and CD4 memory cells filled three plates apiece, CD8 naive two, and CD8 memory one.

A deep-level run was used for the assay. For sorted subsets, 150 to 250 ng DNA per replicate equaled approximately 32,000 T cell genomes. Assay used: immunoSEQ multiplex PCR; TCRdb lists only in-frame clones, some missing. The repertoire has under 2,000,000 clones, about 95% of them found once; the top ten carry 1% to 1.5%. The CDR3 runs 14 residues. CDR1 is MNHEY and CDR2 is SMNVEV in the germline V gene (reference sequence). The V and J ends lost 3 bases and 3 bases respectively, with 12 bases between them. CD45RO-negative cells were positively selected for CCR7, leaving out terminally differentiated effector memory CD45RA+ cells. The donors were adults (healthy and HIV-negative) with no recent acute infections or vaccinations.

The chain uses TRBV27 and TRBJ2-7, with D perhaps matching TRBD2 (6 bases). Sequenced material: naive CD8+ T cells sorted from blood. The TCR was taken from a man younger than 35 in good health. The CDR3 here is CASSFGGAGYEQYF. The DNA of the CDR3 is TGTGCCAGCAGTTTTGGAGGGGCGGGCTACGAGCAGTACTTC.